This entry lists 12 T cell receptor beta chains sequenced from one sample in a study of cytomegalovirus exposure and HLA in healthy donors. Primers for the PCR totalled 60 Vbeta and 13 Jbeta. This table comes from immunoSEQ multiplex PCR, and its TCRdb copy is limited to in-frame clones, with some not included. The profile shows under 200,000 clones, 55% to 70% of them singletons. The sequenced sample consisted of PBMCs. Receptors were obtained from a woman aged 40 to 50 in good health and CMV-seropositive.

For this clone: One end of the junction fails to match germline, which may point to a read error. This sequence joins TRBV6-1 and TRBJ2-7; maybe TRBD1 (6 bases). The germline V gene has CDR1 MNHNS and CDR2 SASEGT. The CDR3 is 14 amino acids. The CDR3 loop is CASTEQGNSYEQYF. The CDR3 region has the DNA TGTGCCAGCACTGAACAGGGAAACTCCTACGAGCAGTACTTC.

This chain links TRBV28 with TRBJ1-6; a weak D match, TRBD1 (5 bases). The ends were cut back, 6 bases at V and 1 base at J, with 13 bases in the middle. The CDR3 is 16 amino acids. The germline V gene has CDR1 MDHEN and CDR2 SYDVKM. The CDR3 is CASRWGGESYNSPLHF. In DNA, the CDR3 is TGTGCCAGCAGGTGGGGGGGGGAATCCTATAATTCACCCCTCCACTTT.

V usage is TRBV5-1 and J usage is TRBJ2-4, with a tentative D call TRBD2 (6 bases). Germline V CDR1 and CDR2: SGHRS, YFSETQ. V lost 0 bases, J lost 13 bases, and 11 bases lay in between. This CDR3 has 12 amino acids. In DNA, the CDR3 is TGCGCCAGCAGCTTGGTCGGGGGACTCCAGTACTTC. Translation gives CASSLVGGLQYF.

This clone came up a few times. The chain has TRBV5-6 and TRBJ1-1; D uncertain. V gave up 0 bases and J gave up 4 bases, with 13 bases separating them. The CDR3 runs to 15 residues. CDR1 and CDR2 (germline): SGHDT, YYEEEE. The CDR3 loop is CASSLAPGSGTEAFF. The CDR3 coding sequence is TGTGCCAGCAGCTTGGCCCCGGGTTCGGGCACTGAAGCTTTCTTT.

V gene TRBV19 combines with J gene TRBJ1-4; 7 bases align to TRBD1. This CDR3 is built from 16 residues. The germline V gene has CDR1 LNHDA and CDR2 SQIVND (reference sequence). Germline trimming cut 6 bases from V and 5 bases from J; bases unmatched to any gene: 12. In DNA form, the CDR3 reads TGTGCCAGTAGCAACAATCCGACAGGGCCGAATGAAAAACTGTTTTTT. Its translation is CASSNNPTGPNEKLFF.

The chain recombines TRBV7-9 with TRBJ2-5, with D possibly matching TRBD2 (7 bases). This CDR3 contains 14 residues. V lost 7 bases, J lost 5 bases, and 17 bases lay in between. Germline V gene data show CDR1 as SEHNR and CDR2 as FQNEAQ (reference sequence). In DNA form, the CDR3 reads TGTGCCAGCACCACGAAGGGGGGAGGGGAGACCCAGTACTTC. Amino acid sequence: CASTTKGGGETQYF.

The V gene is TRBV6-6, the J gene TRBJ2-3; 8 bases line up with TRBD1. The ends lost 6 bases at V and 4 bases at J; junction bases unmatched: 6. Germline CDR1 MNHNY, CDR2 SVGAGI (reference sequence). CDR3 length: 14 amino acids. DNA of the CDR3: TGTGCCAGCAGAACCGGGACAGGCTCAGATACGCAGTATTTT. Its translation: CASRTGTGSDTQYF.

The V and J genes are TRBV15 and TRBJ1-5, with D possibly being TRBD1 (5 bases). V gave up 3 bases and J gave up 0 bases, with 9 bases separating them. This CDR3 region has 15 residues. CDR1 and CDR2 (germline): LNHNV, YYDKDF (reference sequence). Written as DNA, the CDR3 is TGTGCCACCAGCAGTAGGGGCCTTAGCAATCAGCCCCAGCATTTT. This translates into CATSSRGLSNQPQHF.

This clone was detected only a few times. This CDR3 is CASSSYRTATFGNTIYF. In nucleotides, the CDR3 is TGTGCCAGCAGCTCGTACCGGACAGCGACCTTTGGAAACACCATATATTTT. V is TRBV5-4 and J is TRBJ1-3, with D possibly matching TRBD1 (6 bases). Trimming took off 3 bases at V and 3 bases at J, with 19 bases between the two ends. Germline V gives CDR1 SGHNT, CDR2 YYREEE (reference sequence). The CDR3 runs 17 residues.

This chain links TRBV11-3 with TRBJ2-5, with TRBD2 matching 10 bases. The CDR3 has 15 residues. The germline V gene has CDR1 SGHNT and CDR2 YENEEA. V was pared by 2 bases and J by 1 base, with 1 base of the junction left unmatched. Here the CDR3 DNA reads TGTGCCAGCAGCTTAAGCGGGGGGGCCCAAGAGACCCAGTACTTC. Translated: CASSLSGGAQETQYF.

The CDR3 sequence: CARSLGRDRGNNEQFF. In nucleotides, the CDR3 is TGTGCCAGAAGCTTGGGGCGGGACAGGGGCAACAATGAGCAGTTCTTC. This rearrangement joins TRBV5-3 to TRBJ2-1; 10 bases agree with TRBD1. Being an ORF, TRBV5-3 has a function that is uncertain. The V gene end was trimmed by 0 bases and the J gene end by 5 bases; junction bases not matched to a gene: 5. The CDR3 sequence is 16 residues long.

V usage is TRBV2 and J usage is TRBJ2-7, with TRBD1 identical over 8 bases. This CDR3 spans 13 amino acids. The germline V gene has CDR1 SNHLY and CDR2 FYNNEI. With V trimmed by 4 bases and J by 3 bases, 2 bases remained unmatched. CDR3 coding DNA: TGTGCCAGCAGTGGGACAGGGTTCTACGAGCAGTACTTC. This codes for CASSGTGFYEQYF.